This T cell receptor (beta chain) comes out of a study of post-analysis software for immune sequencing data. Points from the study as a whole: When patients were compared with controls, about five TRBV segments were more frequent, TRBV5-6, TRBV5-1 and TRBV20-1 among them.

The CDR3 contains 15 residues. CDR1 is SGDLS and CDR2 is YYNGEE in the germline V gene. The V end lost 0 bases, the J end lost 3 bases, and 10 bases lay between the germline ends. Unique molecular identifiers were present in the TCR beta cDNA libraries. TCRdb used MiXCR to reprocess the PCR reads, holding one entry per CDR3 protein. Of roughly 570,000 distinct CDR3 sequences listed, about a third are singletons. About this clonotype itself: Its antigen remains unknown.

The source is a girl aged 2-17 years with multiple sclerosis. Sequenced sample: blood. The V call is TRBV9, the J call TRBJ2-4; D call uncertain. DNA of the CDR3: TGTGCCAGCAGCGTAGACACTTCCAACAAAAACATTCAGTACTTC. Residues: CASSVDTSNKNIQYF.